These T cell receptor beta chains were read from a single sample in a study of blood T cell repertoires in COVID-19. Sequenced by immunoSEQ multiplex PCR; TCRdb stores in-frame clones only, minus some. The sample includes 450,000 or so clones, about 90% of them seen just once. The sequenced material came from PBMCs or T cells enriched from blood (not recorded which). The receptor set was obtained from a man aged 18 to 29 who had recovered from COVID-19. The CDR3 runs from the conserved cysteine through the conserved F or W. The D gene is left open where the match is weak. A clone size is listed for some rows: how often the clone was seen (once, few, many), or a class if it is expanded.

j_call,clone_size,d_call,v_call,cdr3_nt,cdr3_aa
TRBJ1-4,once,.,TRBV2,TGTGCCAGCAGCCCAGGGGTGGGTGAAAAACTGTTTTTT,CASSPGVGEKLFF
TRBJ2-1,.,TRBD2,TRBV5-1,TGCGCCAGCAGCCTGGTCAGCGGGGCTAATGAGCAGTTCTTC,CASSLVSGANEQFF
TRBJ1-2,.,.,TRBV19,TGTGCCAGTAGTATATCAGGGAATACTGGCTACACCTTC,CASSISGNTGYTF
TRBJ2-7,.,.,TRBV6-1,TGTGCCAGCAGTGACCCACCGAGCTCCTACGAGCAGTACTTC,CASSDPPSSYEQYF
TRBJ1-3,.,.,TRBV7-2,TGTGCCAGCAGCCCCCCTCCTTCCCCCATATATTTT,CASSPPPSPIYF
TRBJ1-4,.,.,TRBV4-1,TGCGCCAGCAGCCGACGCACCGGGGAAGGAGCTAATGAAAAACTGTTTTTT,CASSRRTGEGANEKLFF
TRBJ2-1,once,TRBD2,TRBV29-1,TGCAGCGTTGAAAACCAGCGGGAGGGCTATGAGCAGTTCTTC,CSVENQREGYEQFF
TRBJ1-1,few,.,TRBV30,TGTGCCTGGAGTGTACTCCGAACGGAAGCTTTCTTT,CAWSVLRTEAFF
TRBJ1-4,.,.,TRBV5-1,TGCGCCAGCAGCTTGGCCGGGATAACTAATGAAAAACTGTTTTTT,CASSLAGITNEKLFF
TRBJ1-1,.,.,TRBV21-1,TGTGCCGGCAGGGACAGCCCGAACACTGAAGCTTTCTTT,CAGRDSPNTEAFF
TRBJ1-1,.,.,TRBV12-5,TGTGCTAGTGGTACAGGGTTGAACACTGAAGCTTTCTTT,CASGTGLNTEAFF
TRBJ2-7,.,TRBD1,TRBV9,TGTGCCAGCACCAGAGGGGCAGGGGGTATTGAGCAGTACTTC,CASTRGAGGIEQYF
TRBJ1-1,.,.,TRBV6-5,TGTGCCAGCGGAAACGGACGGGGCACTGAAGCTTTCTTT,CASGNGRGTEAFF
TRBJ1-1,.,TRBD1,TRBV9,TGTGCCAGCAGCGTGGGGGGACAGGGTGATGAAGCTTTCTTT,CASSVGGQGDEAFF
TRBJ2-2,.,TRBD1,TRBV3-1/TRBV3-2,TGTGCCAGCAGCCCCCGGGACAGGTTCACCGGGGAGCTGTTTTTT,CASSPRDRFTGELFF
TRBJ1-4,.,TRBD1,TRBV5-1,TGCGCCAGCAGCTTGGCCCGCTCGGACAGGCTTAATGAAAAACTGTTTTTT,CASSLARSDRLNEKLFF
TRBJ1-2,.,.,TRBV5-6,TGTGCCAGCAGAAGTTTCGGGGCTAACTATGGCTACACCTTC,CASRSFGANYGYTF
TRBJ2-7,.,TRBD1,TRBV7-9,TGTGCCAGCAGCTCCACCTCCGGGACAGGGAGCCACGAGCAGTACTTC,CASSSTSGTGSHEQYF
TRBJ2-2,few,.,TRBV6-5,TGTGCCAGCAGGCTTCGACAGACGGGCGGGGAGCTGTTTTTT,CASRLRQTGGELFF
TRBJ2-5,.,TRBD2,TRBV12-3/TRBV12-4,TGTGCCAGCAGTTTTTTACTAGCGGAGACCCAGTACTTC,CASSFLLAETQYF
TRBJ2-3,.,TRBD1,TRBV19,TGTGCCAGCCCGCTAGCCCGGGACAGGGGACGTTATACGCAGTATTTT,CASPLARDRGRYTQYF
TRBJ1-2,.,TRBD1,TRBV7-7,TGTGCCAGCAGTCAAACTAGGGACAGGGCAGATTATGGCTACACCTTC,CASSQTRDRADYGYTF
TRBJ2-5,.,TRBD1,TRBV7-4,TGTGCCAGCAGCCAGGGACAGGTGCAAGAGACCCAGTACTTC,CASSQGQVQETQYF
TRBJ2-7,.,.,TRBV6-4,TGTGCCATCGGACAGATCACCTACGAGCAGTACTTC,CAIGQITYEQYF
TRBJ2-1,.,TRBD2,TRBV9,TGTGCCAGCAGCGGAGGCGGGAGCCCTACTAGTGAGCAGTTCTTC,CASSGGGSPTSEQFF
TRBJ2-7,.,.,TRBV30,TGTGCGTTGGGCAGGGCATACGAGCAGTACTTC,CALGRAYEQYF
TRBJ2-3,few,TRBD2,TRBV15,TGTGCCACCAGCAGGAGCGGGAGTGGTACAGATACGCAGTATTTT,CATSRSGSGTDTQYF
TRBJ2-1,.,.,TRBV5-1,TGCGCCAGCAGCCGTGACAGGACCTACAATGAGCAGTTCTTC,CASSRDRTYNEQFF
TRBJ2-6,.,.,TRBV19,TGTGCCAGTAGTATACTCTCAGTACCCTCTGGGGCCAACGTCCTGACTTTC,CASSILSVPSGANVLTF
TRBJ2-1,once,TRBD2,TRBV29-1,TGCAGCGTTGTTCTAGCGGCCTACAATGAGCAGTTCTTC,CSVVLAAYNEQFF
TRBJ2-7,.,.,TRBV7-2,TGTGCCAGCAGCCCGGAGGCAGCCGCCTCCTACGAGCAGTACTTC,CASSPEAAASYEQYF
TRBJ1-1,.,.,TRBV18,TGTGCCAGCTCACCACCGGCAGGGCAGGTTGGTCCTGAAGCTTTCTTT,CASSPPAGQVGPEAFF
TRBJ2-1,.,TRBD2,TRBV2,TGTGCCACTACGGGGGGGCTGTCAAGAACGGAGCAGTTCTTC,CATTGGLSRTEQFF
TRBJ2-1,few,TRBD1,TRBV5-4,TGTGCCAGCAGCTGGGACAGGGCTAATGAGCAGTTCTTC,CASSWDRANEQFF
TRBJ2-1,.,.,TRBV27,TGTGCCAGCAATAAGGACTATCCCAAGAATGAGCAGTTCTTC,CASNKDYPKNEQFF
TRBJ2-1,.,TRBD1,TRBV5-1,TGCGCCAGCAGCCCCGGGACAGACAATGAGCAGTTCTTC,CASSPGTDNEQFF
TRBJ1-2,once,.,TRBV12-3/TRBV12-4,TGTGCCAGCACCACTTCGTATGGCTACACCTTC,CASTTSYGYTF
TRBJ2-5,.,TRBD2,TRBV25-1,TGTGCCAGCAGTGATCGGGGGGACCACCAAGAGACCCAGTACTTC,CASSDRGDHQETQYF
TRBJ1-1,.,.,TRBV12-3/TRBV12-4,TGTGCCAGCAGTTTAGAGCGTGAAGCTTTCTTT,CASSLEREAFF
TRBJ1-1,.,.,TRBV13,TGTGCCAGCAGCACGGGCCGGGCCGCCGAGGGTGAAGCTTTCTTT,CASSTGRAAEGEAFF
TRBJ2-2,.,.,TRBV18,TGTGCCAGCTCACCATCGGGTGTCACCGGGGAGCTGTTTTTT,CASSPSGVTGELFF
TRBJ1-1,once,.,TRBV19,TGTGCCAGTAGACATGGGCGTGGGTTGAACACTGAAGCTTTCTTT,CASRHGRGLNTEAFF